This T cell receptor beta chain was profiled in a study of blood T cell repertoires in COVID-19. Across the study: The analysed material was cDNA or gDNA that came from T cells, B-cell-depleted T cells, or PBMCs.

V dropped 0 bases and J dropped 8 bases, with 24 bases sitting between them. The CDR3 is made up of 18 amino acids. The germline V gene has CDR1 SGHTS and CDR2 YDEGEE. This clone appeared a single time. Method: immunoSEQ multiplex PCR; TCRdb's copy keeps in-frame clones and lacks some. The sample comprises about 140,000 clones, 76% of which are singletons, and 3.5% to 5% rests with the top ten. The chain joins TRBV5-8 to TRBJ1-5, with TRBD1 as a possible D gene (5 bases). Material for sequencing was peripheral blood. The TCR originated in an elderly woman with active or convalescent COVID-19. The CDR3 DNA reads TGTGCCAGCAGCTTGGTGTGGGCAGGGCCCAACCAGTGGGAGCCCCAGCATTTT. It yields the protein CASSLVWAGPNQWEPQHF.